The clone carrying this TCR beta chain has just one count. Its antigen is currently unknown. The data belong to a study of T cells in localized non-small cell lung cancer. Study results and limitations: Heterogeneity cannot be ruled out, as sequencing used one tumor region only. Uninvolved neighboring lung showed the greatest T cell clonality, exceeding tumor. Longer overall survival was associated with a higher density of T cells in the blood. In adjacent lung appeared a median about 58 of the top 100 tumor clones.

Some clones are missing from TCRdb's copy, which holds only in-frame ones; the method was immunoSEQ multiplex PCR. The repertoire holds 20,000 to 25,000 clones, with 85% to 90% as singletons. With V trimmed by 4 bases and J by 0 bases, 10 bases remained unmatched. The CDR3 has 19 residues. The germline V gene encodes CDR1 ENHRY and CDR2 SYGVKD. The sample consisted of peripheral blood, taken before any cancer treatment. The sequence derives from a male donor aged 60 or over with stage I lung adenocarcinoma. The rearrangement uses TRBV10-3 and TRBJ2-1; TRBD2 matches 12 bases. The CDR3 region is CAISGGSTSGGSSYNEQFF. The CDR3 bases are TGTGCCATCAGTGGGGGAAGTACTAGCGGGGGGTCCTCCTACAATGAGCAGTTCTTC.